This T cell receptor beta chain was obtained from a study of control samples from healthy donors and cancer patients. Generated by immunoSEQ multiplex PCR, the TCRdb table keeps only in-frame clones and is missing some. This table holds about 200,000 clones. Sequenced input: blood. The TCR comes from a woman in her 30s in good health.

As DNA, the CDR3 is TGTGCCAGCAGTTTAATAGGCGATCAGCCCCAGCATTTT. It codes for CASSLIGDQPQHF. The J gene is TRBJ1-5, the V gene TRBV12-3 or TRBV12-4, with D hard to call. There are 13 residues in the CDR3. The V end was cut by 2 bases, the J end by 5 bases, with 7 bases between.